One and the same sample provided the 17 T cell receptor beta chains below, sequenced in a study of CD8+CD57+ T cells in acquired aplastic anemia. The authors sequenced patients whose flow cytometry had shown CD8+CD57+ cell expansion. Genomic DNA provided the template from which TCR beta VDJ and CDR3 profiles were obtained. TCRdb reprocessed the reads via MiXCR and lists one record per CDR3 protein. The profile shows hundreds of thousands of distinct CDR3 sequences, around a third of them singletons. Sequencing was carried out using sorted CD4+, CD8+, or CD8+CD57+ T cells (not recorded which) from PBMCs. The receptors derive from a human donor with aplastic anemia.

This chain links TRBV6-1 with TRBJ2-3; the match to TRBD1 covers 9 bases. CDR1 is MNHNS and CDR2 is SASEGT in the germline V gene. The CDR3 is 14 residues long. V was pared by 3 bases and J by 3 bases, with 1 base of the junction left unmatched. As DNA, the CDR3 is TGTGCCAGCAGTGAGGACAGGGGTACAGATACGCAGTATTTT. As protein: CASSEDRGTDTQYF.

V and J are TRBV2 and TRBJ1-2; D not certain. Deletions cut 7 bases from V and 3 bases from J, with 21 bases between. Germline V gives CDR1 SNHLY, CDR2 FYNNEI. CDR3 length: 16 amino acids. CDR3 loop: CASMATVARAHYGYTF. In DNA, the CDR3 is TGTGCCAGCATGGCTACAGTTGCCCGGGCCCACTATGGCTACACCTTC.

J is TRBJ2-3 and V is TRBV29-1, with 11 positions matching TRBD1. The CDR3 covers 15 residues. V gave up 3 bases and J gave up 4 bases; unmatched junction bases: 6. Per germline, CDR1 SQVTM and CDR2 ANQGSEA. As DNA, the CDR3 is TGCAGCGTTGAGTGGGACAGGGGGTACGCAGATACGCAGTATTTT. Residues: CSVEWDRGYADTQYF.

Written as DNA, the CDR3 is TGTGCCAGCAGCGCAGGGGGCGCCCAAGAGACCCAGTACTTC. Residues: CASSAGGAQETQYF. The V call is TRBV25-1, the J call TRBJ2-5; 8 bases align to TRBD1. The germline V gene encodes CDR1 MGHDK and CDR2 SYGVNS. Germline trimming cut 6 bases from V and 1 base from J; bases unmatched to any gene: 4. The CDR3 has 14 residues. Complete variable domain (other parts from reference TRBV25-1 and TRBJ2-5): EADIYQTPRYLVIGTGKKITLECSQTMGHDKMYWYQQDPGMELHLIHYSYGVNSTEKGDLSSESTVSRIRTEHFPLTLESARPSHTSQYLCASSAGGAQETQYFGPGTRLLVL.

The chain links TRBV5-1 to TRBJ2-7, with D perhaps being TRBD1 or TRBD2 (6 bases each). Trimming stripped 3 bases from V and 4 bases from J, with 23 bases between. Germline assignment: CDR1 SGHRS and CDR2 YFSETQ. This CDR3 contains 17 residues. The CDR3 region is CASSSPQDWGDKYEQYF. CDR3 DNA: TGCGCCAGCAGCTCACCACAAGATTGGGGGGACAAGTACGAGCAGTACTTC.

In its sample, this clonotype was seen many times. This chain uses TRBV7-2 with TRBJ2-7; D is ambiguous. The V and J ends lost 5 bases and 2 bases respectively, with 10 bases between them. There are 13 residues in the CDR3. Germline assignment: CDR1 SGHTA and CDR2 FQGNSA. CDR3 region: CASSTHLPYEQYF. The DNA of the CDR3 is TGTGCCAGCAGCACTCACCTCCCCTACGAGCAGTACTTC.

The chain has TRBV24-1 and TRBJ2-7; D gene uncertain. V lost 5 bases to trimming and J lost 0 bases, with 7 bases between them. CDR1 and CDR2 (germline): KGHDR, SFDVKD. The CDR3 has 13 residues. As DNA, the CDR3 is TGTGCCACCAGTGGTGGGGACTCCTACGAGCAGTACTTC. This encodes CATSGGDSYEQYF.

This clonotype was found many times. The chain recombines TRBV10-1 with TRBJ1-1; the match to TRBD1 covers 8 bases. Trimming at V came to 2 bases and at J to 8 bases, leaving 4 bases not matched to a gene. Germline CDR1 is WNHNN and CDR2 is SYGVQD (reference sequence). The CDR3 spans 13 residues. CDR3 residues: CASSEKRDREAFF. The CDR3, as DNA: TGCGCCAGCAGTGAGAAGCGGGACAGGGAAGCTTTCTTT.

This clonotype was seen ten or more times. The chain links TRBV29-1 to TRBJ1-5; 9 bases agree with TRBD1. V trimming: 6 bases; J trimming: 0 bases; junction bases outside the gene matches: 3. The CDR3 contains 14 residues. Germline CDR1 is SQVTM and CDR2 is ANQGSEA. CDR3 sequence (DNA): TGCAGCGTAGGGACAGGGAATAGCAATCAGCCCCAGCATTTT. Translating it yields CSVGTGNSNQPQHF.

The chain carries TRBV29-1 and TRBJ1-1; 10 nucleotides line up with TRBD1. The CDR3 is 13 residues long. The V gene's germline CDR1 is SQVTM and CDR2 ANQGSEA. This chain's CDR3 is CSTRQGADTEAFF. In DNA, the CDR3 is TGCAGTACCCGACAGGGGGCGGACACTGAAGCTTTCTTT.

This chain connects TRBV30 to TRBJ2-7, with D possibly matching TRBD2 (6 bases). With 2 bases removed from V and 2 bases from J, the gap between germline ends came to 13 bases. Per the germline V gene, CDR1 is GTSNPN and CDR2 is SVGIG (reference sequence). The CDR3 is 14 residues long. The CDR3 loop is CAWSIGGVTYEQYF. The CDR3 DNA follows: TGTGCCTGGAGTATAGGAGGGGTAACCTACGAGCAGTACTTC. Together with reference TRBV30 and TRBJ2-7, the CDR3 gives the full variable domain: SQTIHQWPATLVQPVGSPLSLECTVEGTSNPNLYWYRQAAGRGLQLLFYSVGIGQISSEVPQNLSASRPQDRQFILSSKKLLLSDSGFYLCAWSIGGVTYEQYFGPGTRLTVT.

This clonotype was recorded at least ten times. V is TRBV11-1 and J is TRBJ1-2; TRBD1 is a possible D gene (5 bases). CDR3 length: 17 amino acids. Trimming removed 5 bases from V and 0 bases from J, with 19 bases in between. Germline V gene lookup returns CDR1 SGHAT and CDR2 FQDESV (reference sequence). CDR3 in DNA: TGTGCCAGCAGCCCGGGACCGAGGACCTTAGCTAACTATGGCTACACCTTC. It encodes CASSPGPRTLANYGYTF.

J is TRBJ1-2 and V is TRBV25-1; D possibly corresponds to TRBD1 (6 bases). CDR1 and CDR2 (germline): MGHDK, SYGVNS. With 6 bases removed from V and 3 bases from J, the gap between germline ends came to 23 bases. CDR3 length: 17 amino acids. The CDR3 coding sequence is TGTGCCAGCAGAAGCGAGGGGGATCCAAGGGGGTACTATGGCTACACCTTC. Its translation: CASRSEGDPRGYYGYTF.

This chain joins TRBV20-1 and TRBJ1-1, with a tentative D call TRBD1 (5 bases). CDR1 is DFQATT, CDR2 SNEGSKA, per germline (reference sequence). V dropped 3 bases and J dropped 0 bases, with 17 bases sitting between them. The CDR3 runs 16 residues. The CDR3 sequence is CSASSPLGVVNTEAFF. The DNA for the CDR3 is TGCAGTGCTAGTTCCCCCTTGGGGGTGGTGAACACTGAAGCTTTCTTT.

This clonotype came up a few times. The rearrangement uses TRBV5-1 and TRBJ1-1, with a weak D call TRBD1 (5 bases). Trimming took 3 bases from V and 1 from J, leaving 10 bases between them. CDR1 and CDR2 (germline): SGHRS, YFSETQ. The CDR3 contains 14 residues. As DNA, the CDR3 is TGCGCCAGCAGCTCACAAACAGGGAACACTGAAGCTTTCTTT. Encoded protein: CASSSQTGNTEAFF.

This clonotype showed up many times. The rearrangement joins TRBV15 to TRBJ2-5, with D perhaps TRBD1 (6 bases). This CDR3 contains 14 residues. Trimming left V 6 bases short and J 4 bases short, with 15 bases between. Germline CDR1 is LNHNV and CDR2 is YYDKDF (reference sequence). CDR3 in amino acids: CATSGGGSRETQYF. The CDR3 region has the DNA TGTGCCACCAGTGGTGGGGGCAGCAGAGAGACCCAGTACTTC.

This clonotype was counted many times. This chain joins TRBV5-1 and TRBJ1-6, with D possibly being TRBD1 (6 bases). The germline V gene encodes CDR1 SGHRS and CDR2 YFSETQ. Deletions cut 3 bases from V and 9 bases from J, with 10 bases between. The CDR3 runs 13 residues. The CDR3 nucleotides read TGCGCCAGCAGCTCTGCAGGGGCTTCACCCCTCCACTTT. Its protein product is CASSSAGASPLHF.